The source of this T cell receptor (beta chain) is a study of blood T cell repertoires in COVID-19. Study information: Samples of COVID-19 (acute and convalescent) were obtained from the United States, Italy and Spain. T cells, B-cell-depleted T cells, or PBMCs supplied cDNA or gDNA.

Enrolment of Seattle patients took place during active infection, and they were followed longitudinally. The protocol was immunoSEQ multiplex PCR, while the TCRdb copy is restricted to in-frame clones and leaves out a portion. The sample records tens of thousands of clones, 65% to 85% being singletons. The CDR3 has 13 residues. The germline CDR1 and CDR2 sequences are LNHDA and SQIVND (reference sequence). The V gene lost 10 bases and the J gene lost 3 bases, with 12 bases spanning the gap. The sequence was collected from a man aged 25-45 years with COVID-19, enrolled during active disease. The material sequenced was peripheral blood. J is TRBJ1-4 and V is TRBV19; D gene ambiguous. CDR3 residues: CATAGSANEKLFF. The CDR3 DNA follows: TGTGCCACAGCGGGTTCAGCTAATGAAAAACTGTTTTTT.